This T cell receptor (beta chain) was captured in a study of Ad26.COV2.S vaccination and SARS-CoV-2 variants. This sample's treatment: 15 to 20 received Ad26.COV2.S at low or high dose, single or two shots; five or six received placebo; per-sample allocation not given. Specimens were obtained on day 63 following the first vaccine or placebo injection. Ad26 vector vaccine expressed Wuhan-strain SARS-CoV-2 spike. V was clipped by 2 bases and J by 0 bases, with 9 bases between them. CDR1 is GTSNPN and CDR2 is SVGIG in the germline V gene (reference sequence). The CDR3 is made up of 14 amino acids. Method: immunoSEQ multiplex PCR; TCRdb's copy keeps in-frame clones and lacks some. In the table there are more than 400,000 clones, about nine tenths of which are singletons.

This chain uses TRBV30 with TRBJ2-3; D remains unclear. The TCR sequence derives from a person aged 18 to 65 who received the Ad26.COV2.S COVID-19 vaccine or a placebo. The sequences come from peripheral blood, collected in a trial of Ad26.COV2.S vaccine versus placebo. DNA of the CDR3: TGTGCCTGGAGTTCCCCCGGAAGCACAGATACGCAGTATTTT. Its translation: CAWSSPGSTDTQYF.